This TCR beta chain is from a study of blood T cell repertoires in COVID-19. Produced via immunoSEQ multiplex PCR; TCRdb's table is partial and in-frame only. The sample has more than 85,000 clones; around 80% are singletons. The CDR3 totals 16 residues. Looked up from germline, CDR1 is SGDLS and CDR2 is YYNGEE. V trimming: 1 base; J trimming: 4 bases; junction bases outside the gene matches: 6. Sequenced input: peripheral blood. The origin of this receptor is a woman older than 75 with active or convalescent COVID-19. This sequence joins TRBV9 and TRBJ2-3; 10 bases are a match to TRBD1. The CDR3 DNA reads TGTGCCAGCAGCGTAAGTCAAGGGACAGGGGCAGATACGCAGTATTTT. Its protein is CASSVSQGTGADTQYF.